This is a list of T cell receptor beta chains from one sample in a study of blood T cell repertoires in COVID-19. Repertoires were generated with immunoSEQ multiplex PCR, while TCRdb's copy carries only in-frame clones and drops some. The data show 380,000 or so clones, around 87% seen once. What was sequenced was PBMCs or T cells enriched from blood (not recorded which). The receptor source for this set is a woman in her twenties or thirties with acute COVID-19. CDR3s leave out the opening cysteine and the closing phenylalanine or tryptophan. Each record gives: V gene, D gene, CDR3 protein. D genes are given only for firm matches.

V gene: TRBV6-1; D gene: TRBD2; CDR3 protein: ASSDGGGSNEQY
V gene: TRBV7-2; D gene: -; CDR3 protein: ASSFQGMRTEAF
V gene: TRBV2; D gene: TRBD1; CDR3 protein: ASTDRGNTEAF
V gene: TRBV15; D gene: -; CDR3 protein: ATSRDRGRVGDQPQH
V gene: TRBV5-1; D gene: TRBD2; CDR3 protein: ASSLLRGLAGASSYNEQF
V gene: TRBV20-1; D gene: -; CDR3 protein: SASKTAESYSPLH
V gene: TRBV15; D gene: TRBD2; CDR3 protein: ATSRGGGGYEQY
V gene: TRBV10-3; D gene: TRBD1; CDR3 protein: AIRAGTGAPNEQF
V gene: TRBV5-6; D gene: TRBD2; CDR3 protein: ASSLGLAGARIYSDTQY
V gene: TRBV11-3; D gene: TRBD1; CDR3 protein: ASSLGQGLNTEAF
V gene: TRBV24-1; D gene: TRBD1; CDR3 protein: ATSNGQGYTGELF
V gene: TRBV12-5; D gene: -; CDR3 protein: ASGSPFIRVDTQY
V gene: TRBV20-1; D gene: -; CDR3 protein: SASRGGHSGNTIY
V gene: TRBV30; D gene: -; CDR3 protein: AWSMTGGEKLF
V gene: TRBV15; D gene: TRBD1; CDR3 protein: ATSRGGQERYGYT
V gene: TRBV9; D gene: -; CDR3 protein: ASSVEPTPKPQH
V gene: TRBV30; D gene: TRBD2; CDR3 protein: AWRWGLGFAGELF
V gene: TRBV12-5; D gene: -; CDR3 protein: ASGSDIYGYT
V gene: TRBV2; D gene: TRBD2; CDR3 protein: ASSRLAGGPDTQY
V gene: TRBV24-1; D gene: -; CDR3 protein: ATSDSLYGYT
V gene: TRBV19; D gene: TRBD1; CDR3 protein: ASTITRTGWNTGELF
V gene: TRBV24-1; D gene: -; CDR3 protein: ATSDPSANRYNEQF
V gene: TRBV12-5; D gene: -; CDR3 protein: ASGHPSNTIY
V gene: TRBV6-6; D gene: -; CDR3 protein: ASSWGDSNQPQH
V gene: TRBV4-2; D gene: -; CDR3 protein: ASSPFTGSGSSYNEQF
V gene: TRBV4-3; D gene: -; CDR3 protein: ASSPSLMNTEAF
V gene: TRBV2; D gene: TRBD1; CDR3 protein: ASSTQGTYEQY
V gene: TRBV9; D gene: TRBD1; CDR3 protein: ASSSGQGASQETQY
V gene: TRBV6-5; D gene: TRBD1; CDR3 protein: ASTGDRVGNQPQH
V gene: TRBV10-3; D gene: TRBD1; CDR3 protein: AISQGGAETEAF
V gene: TRBV7-8; D gene: TRBD1; CDR3 protein: ASSSQPGQGYNEQF
V gene: TRBV7-9; D gene: -; CDR3 protein: ASNPALRNTEAF
V gene: TRBV7-2; D gene: TRBD1; CDR3 protein: ASSLGGGDEQY
V gene: TRBV7-2; D gene: -; CDR3 protein: ASSLVASYNEQF
V gene: TRBV19; D gene: -; CDR3 protein: ASSINGAVYNEQF
V gene: TRBV4-3; D gene: TRBD2; CDR3 protein: ASSQDGGAYEQY
V gene: TRBV23-1; D gene: -; CDR3 protein: ASSQSAAGAPRPAGANVLT
V gene: TRBV5-1; D gene: -; CDR3 protein: ASSLVTGTGELF
V gene: TRBV7-3; D gene: TRBD2; CDR3 protein: ASSSSSGGWIEQF
V gene: TRBV5-4; D gene: TRBD1; CDR3 protein: ASSRPGTGFT
V gene: TRBV7-3; D gene: TRBD1; CDR3 protein: ASSQTPGQGRPGELF
V gene: TRBV29-1; D gene: TRBD2; CDR3 protein: SVQGLALFPTDTQY
V gene: TRBV6-5; D gene: TRBD2; CDR3 protein: ASRYKTSGGTDTQY
V gene: TRBV6-5; D gene: TRBD1; CDR3 protein: ASVGDRAYT
V gene: TRBV10-2; D gene: TRBD1; CDR3 protein: ASDGGQVSSYEQY
V gene: TRBV7-6; D gene: TRBD1; CDR3 protein: ASSPGQGPDQPQH
V gene: TRBV27; D gene: -; CDR3 protein: ASKSAGSYNEQF
V gene: TRBV4-3; D gene: -; CDR3 protein: ASSQAGGRANSPLH
V gene: TRBV10-2; D gene: TRBD1; CDR3 protein: ASRQGASRGYT
V gene: TRBV30; D gene: TRBD1; CDR3 protein: AWSATGGNQPQH
V gene: TRBV6-5; D gene: -; CDR3 protein: ASSLRGPEGYT
V gene: TRBV14; D gene: -; CDR3 protein: ASSQASGRTTEAF
V gene: TRBV29-1; D gene: -; CDR3 protein: SVEVTGNTIY
V gene: TRBV27; D gene: TRBD1; CDR3 protein: ASSPWTGRGYGYT
V gene: TRBV9; D gene: TRBD1; CDR3 protein: ASSSGTAMNTEAF